The T cell receptor (beta chain) under discussion was sequenced for a study of T cells in Graves' hyperthyroidism and ophthalmopathy. Amplified regions were TCR beta CDR3 sequences from RNA transcripts. The primer set for the first-round RT-PCR of the TCR CDR3 was HTBI. TCRdb analysed the multiplex PCR reads with MiXCR anew, one entry per CDR3 protein. Of a few hundred thousand distinct CDR3 sequences detected, 15% to 19% appear once; the ten largest clones hold 12% to 15%. This clonotype occurred many times. The sequencing input was blood. The origin of this receptor is a woman younger than 35 with Graves' hyperthyroidism.

CDR3: CSARDPGTGSSAQFF. In DNA form, the CDR3 reads TGCAGTGCTAGAGATCCCGGGACAGGGAGTTCGGCGCAGTTCTTC. This chain joins TRBV20-1 and TRBJ2-1, with 9 nucleotides matching TRBD1. The CDR3 runs 15 residues. The V segment lost 0 bases and the J segment 12 bases; nucleotides outside the gene matches: 12. Germline loops: CDR1 DFQATT, CDR2 SNEGSKA (reference sequence).